Detailed here is one T cell receptor (beta chain). What it recognizes is unknown. Both 60 Vbeta primers and 13 Jbeta primers went into the PCR. Method: immunoSEQ multiplex PCR; TCRdb's copy keeps in-frame clones and lacks some. The data hold approximately 160,000 clones, with about four fifths observed a single time. Healthy bone marrow donors made up the cohort. The entry originates in a study of cytomegalovirus exposure and HLA in healthy donors. Study-wide points: Sequencing likely caused a cluster of highly shared sequence variants. Later analysis suggested most CMV-associated TCR beta chains were HLA-restricted.

The source is a woman between 50 and 59 years old in good health and CMV-seropositive. The sequenced sample was PBMCs.

CDR3 sequence: CASSPTGLSSYEQYF. Written as DNA, the CDR3 is TGTGCCAGCAGTCCTACAGGGCTTAGCTCCTACGAGCAGTACTTC. The V and J genes are TRBV28 and TRBJ2-7; a weak D match, TRBD1 (6 bases). Trimming shortened V by 5 bases and J by 0 bases, and 14 bases separated the two germline ends. The germline V gene has CDR1 MDHEN and CDR2 SYDVKM. This CDR3 is 15 amino acids long.